Included here is one T cell receptor (beta chain) sequence, with context. Everyone who took part was roughly 18 to 90 years old, and they came from about two dozen US areas. Participants' own reports of clinical history determined their cohort assignment. Per the study methods: Reference gene primer amplification gave nucleated cell count estimates. Repertoires were generated with immunoSEQ multiplex PCR, while TCRdb's copy carries only in-frame clones and drops some. V, J and clone size reflect that table, while D and trimming were determined from the DNA. The sample has about 310,000 clones, roughly 90% seen once. These data are taken from a study of blood T cell repertoires in COVID-19. Study-level background: Nucleic acid was either cDNA or gDNA, and it came from T cells, B-cell-depleted T cells, or PBMCs.

This CDR3 is built from 15 residues. Germline values: CDR1 MNHEY, CDR2 SVGAGI. The J segment lost 1 base and the V segment lost 2 bases, leaving 1 base of the junction unmatched. This chain links TRBV6-5 with TRBJ1-1; 10 bases line up with TRBD1. The receptor comes from a woman in her late teens or twenties who had recovered from COVID-19. Sequencing used PBMCs or T cells enriched from blood (not recorded which). CDR3 amino acids: CASSYRTGGNTEAFF. Written as DNA, the CDR3 is TGTGCCAGCAGTTACCGGACAGGGGGGAACACTGAAGCTTTCTTT.